Following are 29 T cell receptor beta chains from one sample sequenced in a study of brain T cells in children with intractable seizures. Generated by immunoSEQ multiplex PCR, the TCRdb table keeps only in-frame clones and is missing some. The table records about 80,000 clones, 90% to 95% of them present only once. Sequenced material: peripheral blood, taken at surgery. These receptors were collected from a girl aged 2 to 10 with Rasmussen encephalitis and intractable seizures.

The V and J genes are TRBV14 and TRBJ1-2; D unresolved. In germline, CDR1 is SGHDN, CDR2 FVKESK. V gave up 4 bases and J gave up 6 bases, with 18 bases separating them. The CDR3 is made up of 15 amino acids. CDR3 sequence reads: CASSPYLSVPDGYTF. The CDR3 coding sequence is TGTGCCAGCAGCCCATACCTTTCGGTTCCAGATGGCTACACCTTC.

V usage is TRBV2 and J usage is TRBJ2-5; D tentatively reads TRBD1 or TRBD2 (5 bases each). Germline assignment: CDR1 SNHLY and CDR2 FYNNEI. V was clipped by 8 bases and J by 7 bases, with 20 bases between them. The CDR3 spans 14 residues. CDR3 nucleotides: TGTGCCAGCGCGGCCGGGACGGTGTTATGGACCCAGTACTTC. It codes for CASAAGTVLWTQYF.

The V and J genes are TRBV3-1 (or the pseudogene TRBV3-2) and TRBJ2-1; 8 bases are shared with TRBD2. The CDR3 spans 14 residues. With 4 bases clipped from V and 7 bases from J, the junction kept 6 bases outside the gene matches. From germline, CDR1 is LGHDT and CDR2 YNNKEL (reference sequence). CDR3 loop: CASSREAGENEQFF. Here the CDR3 DNA reads TGTGCCAGCAGCCGAGAAGCGGGGGAGAATGAGCAGTTCTTC.

This chain joins TRBV2 and TRBJ2-7, with D tentatively TRBD1 or TRBD2 (5 bases each). This CDR3 has 17 residues. Deletions cut 1 base from V and 5 bases from J, with 21 bases between. Germline V gives CDR1 SNHLY, CDR2 FYNNEI. The DNA of the CDR3 is TGTGCCAGCAGTGAAGGAATCTATCTTGGGGGAGTAAACGAGCAGTACTTC. Translated, it gives CASSEGIYLGGVNEQYF.

The table lists this clone with a few counts. The chain is built from TRBV2 and TRBJ1-1, with D unclear. Germline assignment: CDR1 SNHLY and CDR2 FYNNEI. The ends were cut back, 8 bases at V and 4 bases at J, with 14 bases in the middle. The CDR3 sequence is 13 residues long. The CDR3 sequence is CASAKDVLTEAFF. The CDR3 DNA follows: TGTGCCAGCGCTAAGGACGTCCTCACTGAAGCTTTCTTT.

DNA for the CDR3: TGCAGCGTTGGTCTAGGTAGGGGCACAGATACGCAGTATTTT. Translating gives CSVGLGRGTDTQYF. The rearrangement uses TRBV29-1 and TRBJ2-3, with D unresolved. The CDR3 covers 14 residues. CDR1 and CDR2 (germline): SQVTM, ANQGSEA. V lost 4 bases to trimming and J lost 1 base, with 12 bases between them.

The J gene is TRBJ1-3, the V gene TRBV2; no firm D call. CDR3 length equals 13 residues. CDR1 is SNHLY, CDR2 FYNNEI, per germline. Trimming stripped 8 bases from V and 4 bases from J, with 12 bases between. The CDR3 DNA is TGTGCCAGCCAGTGGCTTCCCGGAAACACCATATATTTT. Encoded protein: CASQWLPGNTIYF.

This clone was seen once. V and J are TRBV7-3 and TRBJ2-1, with D tentatively TRBD2 (6 bases). Trimming removed 1 base at V and 10 bases at J, with 20 bases between. This CDR3 spans 16 amino acids. Germline CDR1 is SGHTA and CDR2 is FQGTGA. CDR3 coding DNA: TGTGCCAGCAGCTTAAAGGGCGGGACCGTATCGAGGGAGCAGTTCTTC. Its translation: CASSLKGGTVSREQFF.

This clone was counted between two and nine times. The chain employs TRBV18 and TRBJ1-1; D not resolved. V was pared by 3 bases and J by 5 bases, with 16 bases between. The CDR3 is 15 residues long. CDR1 and CDR2 (germline): KGHSH, LQKENI. Written as DNA, the CDR3 is TGTGCCAGCTCACCTTTAACCGGGATAGGGACTGAAGCTTTCTTT. It encodes CASSPLTGIGTEAFF.

This clone was found once. The V gene is TRBV2, the J gene TRBJ2-3; D possibly corresponds to TRBD1 (6 bases). In germline, CDR1 is SNHLY, CDR2 FYNNEI. V lost 10 bases and J 0 bases, leaving 14 bases between the germline ends. The CDR3 has 14 residues. The CDR3 here is CAIPLTGSTDTQYF. The CDR3, as DNA: TGTGCCATCCCATTGACAGGTAGCACAGATACGCAGTATTTT.

The chain carries TRBV30 and TRBJ2-7; D is possibly TRBD1 (5 bases). Trimming pared 3 bases from V and 6 bases from J, leaving 12 bases between. Germline CDR1 and CDR2: GTSNPN and SVGIG (reference sequence). This CDR3 has 12 amino acids. CDR3 amino acids: CAWSVQGGEQYF. The CDR3 nucleotides read TGTGCCTGGAGCGTCCAGGGTGGCGAGCAGTACTTC. The full variable domain, rest sourced from reference TRBV30 and TRBJ2-7, is SQTIHQWPATLVQPVGSPLSLECTVEGTSNPNLYWYRQAAGRGLQLLFYSVGIGQISSEVPQNLSASRPQDRQFILSSKKLLLSDSGFYLCAWSVQGGEQYFGPGTRLTVT.

J is TRBJ2-1 and V is TRBV12-3 or TRBV12-4, with a possible D match to TRBD2 (6 bases). Trimming took off 8 bases at V and 5 bases at J, with 10 bases between the two ends. The CDR3 has 12 amino acids. In DNA, the CDR3 is TGTGCCAGCGTGGGCGGGAACAATGAGCAGTTCTTC. Its protein product is CASVGGNNEQFF.

The chain is built from TRBV5-6 and TRBJ1-2; D ambiguous. The CDR3 extends over 13 amino acids. V lost 5 bases and J lost 5, with 13 bases in between. The germline CDR1 and CDR2 sequences are SGHDT and YYEEEE. CDR3 in amino acids: CASRPQEGYGYTF. The CDR3 DNA reads as TGTGCCAGCAGACCGCAGGAAGGGTATGGCTACACCTTC. Complete variable domain (other parts from reference TRBV5-6 and TRBJ1-2): DAGVTQSPTHLIKTRGQQVTLRCSPKSGHDTVSWYQQALGQGPQFIFQYYEEEERQRGNFPDRFSGHQFPNYSSELNVNALLLGDSALYLCASRPQEGYGYTFGSGTRLTVV.

This chain joins TRBV15 and TRBJ1-6; 11 bases align to TRBD1. CDR1 LNHNV and CDR2 YYDKDF come from the germline V gene (reference sequence). This CDR3 has 16 residues. Losses at the gene ends were 1 base for V and 9 bases for J; bases not matched to a gene: 5. The CDR3 spells CATSRVVGQGVSPLHF. CDR3 sequence (DNA): TGTGCCACCAGCAGAGTGGTGGGACAGGGGGTTTCACCCCTCCACTTT.

The V call is TRBV19, the J call TRBJ2-5, with TRBD2 identical over 7 bases. The J segment lost 5 bases and the V segment lost 3 bases, leaving 12 bases of the junction unmatched. Looked up from germline, CDR1 is LNHDA and CDR2 is SQIVND (reference sequence). CDR3 length: 16 residues. CDR3 DNA sequence: TGTGCCAGTAGTATTGGGATTGGCGGGGGAGGGGAGACCCAGTACTTC. This sequence encodes CASSIGIGGGGETQYF.

The chain employs TRBV12-3 or TRBV12-4 and TRBJ1-1; no clear D. Trimming left V 5 bases short and J 11 bases short, with 12 bases between. The CDR3 is 11 amino acids. Written as DNA, the CDR3 is TGTGCCAGCAGTCTCGCAAAGGAGGCTTTCTTT. Its protein is CASSLAKEAFF.

J is TRBJ2-1 and V is TRBV3-1 (or the pseudogene TRBV3-2), with D hard to call. This CDR3 region has 14 residues. Per the germline V gene, CDR1 is LGHDT and CDR2 is YNNKEL (reference sequence). The V and J ends lost 2 bases and 6 bases respectively, with 11 bases between them. The CDR3 sequence is CASSQYKSGNEQFF. In DNA form, the CDR3 reads TGTGCCAGCAGCCAATATAAGAGTGGCAATGAGCAGTTCTTC.

V gene TRBV7-9 combines with J gene TRBJ2-6, with D tentatively TRBD1 (5 bases). Germline V gives CDR1 SEHNR, CDR2 FQNEAQ (reference sequence). V dropped 8 bases and J dropped 1 base, with 6 bases sitting between them. The CDR3 sequence is 13 residues long. The CDR3 here is CASRQSGANVLTF. CDR3 in DNA: TGTGCCAGCCGACAGTCTGGGGCCAACGTCCTGACTTTC.

J is TRBJ1-6 and V is TRBV11-2; no clear D. V was trimmed by 1 base and J by 7 bases, leaving 5 bases between them. The length of the CDR3 is 13 residues. Germline V gives CDR1 SGHAT, CDR2 FQNNGV. The CDR3 reads CASSLAGNSPLHF. CDR3 nucleotide sequence: TGTGCCAGCAGCTTAGCGGGGAATTCACCCCTCCACTTT.

CDR3 region: CASSRGSNQPQHF. DNA for the CDR3: TGTGCCAGCAGCCGTGGAAGCAATCAGCCCCAGCATTTT. The chain links TRBV7-9 to TRBJ1-5; D not resolved. CDR1 SEHNR and CDR2 FQNEAQ come from the germline V gene (reference sequence). This CDR3 is built from 13 residues. V was shortened by 5 bases and J by 1 base, with 6 bases between the two germline ends.

This clone was detected a few times. The gene calls are TRBV6-5 and TRBJ1-1; no reliable D call. Germline CDR1 MNHEY, CDR2 SVGAGI. The ends were cut back, 0 bases at V and 1 base at J, with 12 bases in the middle. There are 16 residues in the CDR3. Here the CDR3 DNA reads TGTGCCAGCAGTTACTCGGGTTTGGCAACGAACACTGAAGCTTTCTTT. Protein product: CASSYSGLATNTEAFF.

The V and J genes are TRBV11-2 and TRBJ1-6; the D is unclear. Germline CDR1 SGHAT, CDR2 FQNNGV. V was shortened by 4 bases and J by 0 bases, with 13 bases between the two germline ends. This CDR3 has 17 amino acids. This CDR3 reads CASSSRRVSSYNSPLHF. The CDR3 DNA reads TGTGCCAGCAGCTCAAGAAGGGTTAGCTCCTATAATTCACCCCTCCACTTT.

V usage is TRBV2 and J usage is TRBJ2-2; 7 bases line up with TRBD2. V trimming: 3 bases; J trimming: 2 bases; junction bases outside the gene matches: 18. This CDR3 spans 20 amino acids. CDR1 is SNHLY, CDR2 FYNNEI, per germline. CDR3 bases: TGTGCCAGCAGTGACAAGAGTCGGGCGGGAGTAACCCCTAACACCGGGGAGCTGTTTTTT. It encodes CASSDKSRAGVTPNTGELFF.

The gene calls are TRBV3-1 (or the pseudogene TRBV3-2) and TRBJ2-3; D is unresolved. Germline CDR1 reads LGHDT; CDR2 reads YNNKEL (reference sequence). This CDR3 region has 13 residues. Deletions cut 2 bases from V and 5 bases from J, with 8 bases between. The CDR3 is CASSQSPGDTQYF. The CDR3 nucleotides read TGTGCCAGCAGCCAATCCCCAGGAGATACGCAGTATTTT.

This clone was observed once. The genes are TRBV29-1 and TRBJ2-3; D is unresolved. Trimming cost V 4 bases and J 2 bases, with 10 bases left between them. The CDR3 is 13 amino acids. CDR1 and CDR2 from the germline V gene are SQVTM and ANQGSEA. CDR3 amino acids: CSVGRHLTDTQYF. In DNA, the CDR3 is TGCAGCGTTGGGCGGCACCTCACAGATACGCAGTATTTT.

The chain uses TRBV27 and TRBJ1-2; D gene uncertain. Looked up from germline, CDR1 is MNHEY and CDR2 is SMNVEV (reference sequence). The V gene lost 4 bases and the J gene lost 7 bases, with 16 bases spanning the gap. CDR3 length equals 14 residues. CDR3: CASSSVNSVLGYTF. In DNA, the CDR3 is TGTGCCAGCAGTTCGGTAAACAGCGTCCTTGGCTACACCTTC.

CDR3 DNA sequence: TGTGCCAGTAGTACGATTTTTGACCAGCCCCAGCATTTT. Its translation is CASSTIFDQPQHF. The J gene is TRBJ1-5, the V gene TRBV19; the D is unclear. The germline CDR1 and CDR2 sequences are LNHDA and SQIVND (reference sequence). Trimming took off 4 bases at V and 7 bases at J, with 11 bases between the two ends. The CDR3 totals 13 residues.

This rearrangement joins TRBV3-1 (or the pseudogene TRBV3-2) to TRBJ2-7; D is perhaps TRBD1 (6 bases). The V end lost 4 bases, the J end lost 4 bases, and 20 bases lay between the germline ends. From germline, CDR1 is LGHDT and CDR2 YNNKEL (reference sequence). This CDR3 comprises 16 residues. The DNA for the CDR3 is TGTGCCAGCAGCCTTCTCACAGGGTTGTCCCCTTACGAGCAGTACTTC. This gives the protein CASSLLTGLSPYEQYF.

The chain links TRBV2 to TRBJ2-2; 11 bases fit TRBD2. CDR3 length: 15 amino acids. CDR1 is SNHLY, CDR2 FYNNEI, per germline. V was pared by 6 bases and J by 4 bases, with 4 bases of the junction left unmatched. CDR3 DNA sequence: TGTGCCAGCAGCCTAGGACTAGCGGGCACCGGGGAGCTGTTTTTT. It encodes CASSLGLAGTGELFF. Together with reference TRBV2 and TRBJ2-2, the CDR3 gives the full variable domain: EPEVTQTPSHQVTQMGQEVILRCVPISNHLYFYWYRQILGQKVEFLVSFYNNEISEKSEIFDDQFSVERPDGSNFTLKIRSTKLEDSAMYFCASSLGLAGTGELFFGEGSRLTVL.